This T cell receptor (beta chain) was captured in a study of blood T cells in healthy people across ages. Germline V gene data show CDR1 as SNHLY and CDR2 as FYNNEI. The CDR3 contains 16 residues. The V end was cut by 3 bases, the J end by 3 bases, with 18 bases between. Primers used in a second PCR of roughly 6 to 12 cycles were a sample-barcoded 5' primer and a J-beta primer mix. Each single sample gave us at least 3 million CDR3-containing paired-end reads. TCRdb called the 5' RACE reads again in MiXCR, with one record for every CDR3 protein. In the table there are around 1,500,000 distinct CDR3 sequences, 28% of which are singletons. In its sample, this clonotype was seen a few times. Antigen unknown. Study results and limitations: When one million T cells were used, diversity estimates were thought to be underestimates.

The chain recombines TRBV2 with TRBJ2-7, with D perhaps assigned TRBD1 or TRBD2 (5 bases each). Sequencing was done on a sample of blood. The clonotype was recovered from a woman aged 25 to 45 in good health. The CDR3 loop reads CASSDLLRGVRYEQYF. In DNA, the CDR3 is TGTGCCAGCAGTGATTTATTGAGGGGTGTACGCTACGAGCAGTACTTC.